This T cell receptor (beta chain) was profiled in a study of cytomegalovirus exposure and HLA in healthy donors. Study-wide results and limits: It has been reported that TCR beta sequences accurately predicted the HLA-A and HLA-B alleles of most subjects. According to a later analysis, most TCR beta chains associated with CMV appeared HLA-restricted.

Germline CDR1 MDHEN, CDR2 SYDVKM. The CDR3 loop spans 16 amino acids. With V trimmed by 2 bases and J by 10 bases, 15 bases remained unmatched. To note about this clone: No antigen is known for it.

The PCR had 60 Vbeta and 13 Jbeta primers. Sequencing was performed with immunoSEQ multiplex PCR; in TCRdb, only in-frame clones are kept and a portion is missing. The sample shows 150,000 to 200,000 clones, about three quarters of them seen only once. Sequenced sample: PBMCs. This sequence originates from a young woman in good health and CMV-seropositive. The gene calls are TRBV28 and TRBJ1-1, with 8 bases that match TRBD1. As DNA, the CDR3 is TGTGCCAGCAGTTTAGGGCAGGGGGCCTTGGGAGTTGGAGCTTTCTTT. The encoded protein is CASSLGQGALGVGAFF.